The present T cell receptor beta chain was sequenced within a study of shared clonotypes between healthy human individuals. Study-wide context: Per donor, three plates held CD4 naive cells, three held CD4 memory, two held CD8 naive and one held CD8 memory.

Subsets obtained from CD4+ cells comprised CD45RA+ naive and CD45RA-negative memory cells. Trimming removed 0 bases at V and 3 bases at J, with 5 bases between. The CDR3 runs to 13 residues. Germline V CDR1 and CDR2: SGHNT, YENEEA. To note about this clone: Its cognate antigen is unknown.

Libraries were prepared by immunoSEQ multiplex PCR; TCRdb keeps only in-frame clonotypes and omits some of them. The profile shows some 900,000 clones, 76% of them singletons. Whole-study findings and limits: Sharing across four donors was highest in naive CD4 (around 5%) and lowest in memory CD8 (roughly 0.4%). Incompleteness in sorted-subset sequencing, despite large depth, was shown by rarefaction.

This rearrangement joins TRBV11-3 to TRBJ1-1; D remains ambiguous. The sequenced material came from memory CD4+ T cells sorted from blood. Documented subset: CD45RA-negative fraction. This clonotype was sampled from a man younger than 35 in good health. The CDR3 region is CASSLDGDTEAFF. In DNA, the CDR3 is TGTGCCAGCAGCTTAGATGGGGACACTGAAGCTTTCTTT.